This TCR beta chain was documented in a study of siplizumab effects on memory and regulatory T cells. Study in general: At approximately 1 ug/mL of siplizumab or without drug, mixed lymphocyte reactions were set up in pairs. The study, taken as a whole, reports: No naive or memory phenotype could be assigned to roughly 80-95% of proliferating clones. Proof of suppressive function in proliferating Tregs from siplizumab cultures was not established.

Regarding this clone: Its matching antigen is unknown.

V was trimmed by 1 base and J by 10 bases, leaving 16 bases between them. The CDR3 runs 14 residues. From germline, CDR1 is SGHAT and CDR2 FQDESV (reference sequence). Using immunoSEQ multiplex PCR, the repertoire was profiled, and TCRdb retains in-frame clones only, with some absent. The repertoire holds about 4,500 clones, around half seen once, with about 3.9% in the top ten. As described, mixed lymphocyte reaction cells underwent coculture at 37°C for a duration of roughly six days. The chain has TRBV11-1 and TRBJ1-1; a weak D match, TRBD1 (5 bases). The sequenced sample was CFSE-low (dividing) CD4+ T cells sorted from an allogeneic mixed lymphocyte reaction. This receptor was obtained from a human donor in good health; the cells came from an allogeneic mixed lymphocyte reaction. Some clones in this sample may be carry-over from other donors' samples. Here the CDR3 reads CASSLVAGREGAFF. The CDR3 nucleotides read TGTGCCAGCAGCTTAGTGGCAGGGCGAGAGGGAGCTTTCTTT.